The table lists the clone carrying this TCR beta chain with a count of one. The antigen is not known. Treatment of the sample: oral pan-JAK inhibitor, 5-10 mg twice daily. Collection of lesional scalp punch biopsies and peripheral blood was performed in alopecia areata patients. The authors sorted CD4+ and CD8+ T cells from PBMCs. These data are taken from a study of CD8+ T cells in alopecia areata. Study-level points and caveats: Possibly as an HLA-related effect, TCR sharing across patients appeared less clear than in mice. Scalp clonality and expanded CD8+ clones among the top 100 were significantly decreased by tofacitinib.

In germline, CDR1 is SNHLY, CDR2 FYNNEI. The CDR3 has 13 amino acids. Unmatched junction bases numbered 4, after V lost 7 bases and J lost 8 bases. It was cDNA, reverse transcribed from extracted RNA, that served as the sequencing template. Here immunoSEQ multiplex PCR was the method, and the copy in TCRdb shows in-frame clones only, minus some. Among 170,000 or so clones, around three fifths were seen once, and the ten largest hold over 10%. The TCR comes from a human donor with alopecia areata. The sample in question was CD8+ T cells sorted from blood, obtained at week 24, from a patient treated with tofacitinib. This chain connects TRBV2 to TRBJ1-4, with 10 bases matching TRBD1. The CDR3 region has the DNA TGTGCCAGCATAGGACAGGGGGTGGAAAAACTGTTTTTT. Encoded protein: CASIGQGVEKLFF.